This T cell receptor (beta chain) was documented in a study of CD8 T cells in ankylosing spondylitis. The V gene lost 8 bases and the J gene lost 6 bases, with 20 bases spanning the gap. Germline values: CDR1 DFQATT, CDR2 SNEGSKA (reference sequence). There are 14 residues in the CDR3. There are a few counts of this clonotype. Its specificity is unknown. Generation of TCR beta libraries employed quantitative 5'-RACE incorporating molecular barcodes. MiXCR was run by TCRdb on the 5' RACE reads, yielding one entry per CDR3 protein. Counted here are about 160,000 distinct CDR3 sequences, 15% to 20% occurring once; the ten biggest clones make up approximately 7.8%. Overall study results and limits: Apparently characteristic of ankylosing spondylitis blood was a TCR beta motif (about 8 highly homologous variants).

Sequencing was carried out using blood, either unsorted or a sorted T cell fraction (not recorded which). This clonotype originated in a male donor with ankylosing spondylitis or in good health (not recorded which). The V and J genes are TRBV20-1 and TRBJ1-5; D is unresolved. The DNA of the CDR3 is TGCAGTACTTGGTCGGCCCTACAAGGTCAGCCCCAGCATTTT. As protein: CSTWSALQGQPQHF.